This TCR beta chain was documented in a study of beta chain features in type 1 diabetes. The sequenced template was cDNA made from the entire isolated RNA. Repertoires were generated with immunoSEQ multiplex PCR, while TCRdb's copy carries only in-frame clones and drops some. The table shows about 900,000 clones, with about 17% occurring only once. Via CD45RO/CCR7/CD25/CD127/CD95/CD27, cells of the CD4+ naive, central memory, regulatory and stem cell-like memory subsets were sorted. Only a few counts were recorded for this clone. Additional DNA sequences in this sample encode the identical CDR3. Deletions cut 6 bases from V and 5 bases from J, with 7 bases between. The germline gives CDR1 SEHNR, CDR2 FQNEAQ (reference sequence). The CDR3 is made up of 11 amino acids.

This TCR derives from a woman in her late teens or twenties in good health. J is TRBJ1-1 and V is TRBV7-9; D unclear. The sequenced sample consisted of naive CD4+ T cells from blood. CDR3 bases: TGTGCCAGCAGTCCGGGAACTGAAGCTTTCTTT. Protein: CASSPGTEAFF. The variable domain in full, completed from reference TRBV7-9 and TRBJ1-1, reads DTGVSQNPRHKITKRGQNVTFRCDPISEHNRLYWYRQTLGQGPEFLTYFQNEAQLEKSRLLSDRFSAERPKGSFSTLEIQRTEQGDSAMYLCASSPGTEAFFGQGTRLTVV.